This TCR beta chain was obtained from a study of graft-versus-host responses after intestinal transplantation. This clone was observed once. Antigen: not known. The assay was immunoSEQ multiplex PCR, and TCRdb's table has in-frame clones only and misses some. The profile shows approximately 16,000 clones, 70% of them singletons. Trimming took 1 base from V and 6 from J, leaving 12 bases between them. Germline CDR1 GTSNPN, CDR2 SVGIG (reference sequence). The CDR3 runs 14 residues. Study-level points and caveats: Analysis identified GvH clones in recipient marrow, with some appearing first in ileum or blood. Individuals who had graft-donor T cell macrochimerism had allografts that showed high graft-versus-host to host-versus-graft clonal ratios.

Graft-derived tissue was subjected to processing to liberate intraepithelial and lamina propria lymphocytes. The receptor comes from a human patient who received an intestinal transplant, so some T cells may come from the graft donor. Source: ileum tissue, taken just over 700 days after intestinal transplantation. The rearrangement links TRBV30 to TRBJ1-4; D gene unclear. This CDR3 is CAWSGKLRDEKLFF. The CDR3 nucleotides are TGTGCCTGGAGTGGAAAGCTTCGGGATGAAAAACTGTTTTTT.